These 22 T cell receptor beta chains were sequenced from one sample in a study of patients and donors after allogeneic stem cell transplantation. TCRdb ran MiXCR on the RT-PCR reads and lists one entry per CDR3 protein. The table lists 900,000 to 1,000,000 distinct CDR3 sequences, roughly 18% of them singletons, with approximately 5.9% in the top ten. Sequencing was performed on blood, either unsorted or a sorted T cell fraction (not recorded which). The receptors stem from a human donor who was either an allogeneic HSCT recipient or a stem cell or donor lymphocyte infusion donor (not recorded which). It is not recorded whose cells these are; they may come from a transplant donor.

The chain has TRBV7-2 and TRBJ2-5; 8 bases line up with TRBD1. CDR1 is SGHTA and CDR2 is FQGNSA in the germline V gene. The CDR3 has 13 amino acids. V shed 7 bases and J 6 bases; nucleotides not matched to a gene: 7. The CDR3 bases are TGTGCCAGCACCCCGGACAGGGCCAAGACCCAGTACTTC. Translating it yields CASTPDRAKTQYF.

This clonotype has a count of ten or more. The chain employs TRBV12-3 or TRBV12-4 and TRBJ1-6; 7 bases are shared with TRBD1. Trimming took 6 bases from V and 9 from J; bases not matched to a gene: 8. This CDR3 spans 14 amino acids. Written as DNA, the CDR3 is TGTGCCAGCAGAGCCGGGACAGATGCTTCACCCCTCCACTTT. The encoded protein is CASRAGTDASPLHF.

The DNA of the CDR3 is TGTGCCAGCAGTGGACCCCGGAGGACTGAAGCTTTCTTT. It encodes CASSGPRRTEAFF. The chain is built from TRBV6-1 and TRBJ1-1; D unresolved. The germline CDR1 and CDR2 sequences are MNHNS and SASEGT. This CDR3 contains 13 residues. V was trimmed by 4 bases and J by 5 bases, leaving 11 bases between them.

CDR3 residues: CSARYASWEYEQYF. DNA of the CDR3: TGCAGTGCTAGATACGCTAGCTGGGAGTACGAGCAGTACTTC. The chain couples TRBV20-1 to TRBJ2-7; the D gene is possibly TRBD2 (5 bases). Germline CDR1 and CDR2: DFQATT and SNEGSKA (reference sequence). This CDR3 region has 14 residues. V was trimmed by 2 bases and J by 4 bases, leaving 15 bases between them.

This clonotype was counted many times. This chain links TRBV5-1 with TRBJ1-2, with a tentative D call TRBD1 (5 bases). The V gene lost 4 bases and the J gene lost 2 bases, with 12 bases spanning the gap. This CDR3 spans 14 amino acids. Germline CDR1 SGHRS, CDR2 YFSETQ. CDR3 region: CASSLEGRNYGYTF. As DNA, the CDR3 is TGCGCCAGCAGCCTGGAGGGGCGGAACTATGGCTACACCTTC.

There are a few counts of this clonotype. The chain uses TRBV7-2 and TRBJ2-2; D might be TRBD1 (7 bases). CDR1 SGHTA and CDR2 FQGNSA come from the germline V gene. V shed 5 bases and J shed 5 bases, with 18 bases lying between them. The length of the CDR3 is 16 residues. CDR3 sequence: CASSPWRGRGTGELFF. CDR3 bases: TGTGCCAGCAGCCCTTGGCGGGGCAGGGGGACCGGGGAGCTGTTTTTT.

This clonotype was picked up a small number of times. V and J are TRBV24-1 and TRBJ1-2; no clear D gene. V lost 7 bases and J lost 4, with 12 bases in between. The CDR3 is made up of 13 amino acids. Per germline, CDR1 KGHDR and CDR2 SFDVKD. The CDR3 DNA follows: TGTGCCACCAGGCCCCCGGCCTCCTATGGCTACACCTTC. Residues: CATRPPASYGYTF.

This clonotype showed up just once. The chain is built from TRBV6-1 and TRBJ2-5; 7 bases line up with TRBD1. The CDR3 is made up of 16 amino acids. The germline V gene has CDR1 MNHNS and CDR2 SASEGT. Trimming removed 6 bases from V and 2 bases from J; junction bases left unmatched: 12. CDR3: CASRLRDRESQETQYF. In DNA, the CDR3 is TGTGCCAGCAGACTCCGGGACAGAGAGTCACAAGAGACCCAGTACTTC.

This clonotype was observed many times. V usage is TRBV7-8 and J usage is TRBJ2-7; 11 positions agree with TRBD2. The CDR3 is 15 amino acids. Losses at the gene ends were 2 bases for V and 7 bases for J; bases not matched to a gene: 7. In germline, CDR1 is SGHVS, CDR2 FQNEAQ. CDR3 in amino acids: CASSLIAGGPGEQYF. CDR3 nucleotide sequence: TGTGCCAGCAGCTTAATAGCGGGGGGGCCCGGAGAGCAGTACTTC.

This clonotype was seen a handful of times. J is TRBJ2-7 and V is TRBV4-1; D is unclear. Per germline, CDR1 MGHRA and CDR2 YSYEKL. This CDR3 region has 14 residues. V lost 5 bases and J lost 4, with 15 bases in between. The CDR3 DNA sequence: TGCGCCAGCAGCACCCACGAAGCGATGTACGAGCAGTACTTC. Protein sequence: CASSTHEAMYEQYF.

J is TRBJ1-5 and V is TRBV30; 7 bases fit TRBD1. After removal of 5 bases from V and 4 bases from J, the junction contained 11 bases not matched to a gene. Per the germline V gene, CDR1 is GTSNPN and CDR2 is SVGIG (reference sequence). This CDR3 has 15 residues. CDR3 amino acids: CAWGGDSELNQPQHF. The CDR3 DNA reads TGTGCCTGGGGGGGGGACAGTGAACTTAATCAGCCCCAGCATTTT.

The V gene is TRBV18, the J gene TRBJ1-2; 9 bases fit TRBD1. The ends lost 1 base at V and 6 bases at J; junction bases unmatched: 3. Germline CDR1 KGHSH, CDR2 LQKENI. CDR3 length equals 14 residues. Here the CDR3 reads CASSPQGQGHGYTF. The CDR3 nucleotides are TGTGCCAGCTCACCACAGGGACAGGGTCATGGCTACACCTTC.

This clonotype has just a few counts. The chain recombines TRBV11-2 with TRBJ2-5, with 10 bases matching TRBD2. The V and J ends lost 0 bases and 4 bases, in that order; junction bases with no gene match: 5. The CDR3 spans 16 residues. Germline V gene lookup returns CDR1 SGHAT and CDR2 FQNNGV. CDR3 DNA sequence: TGTGCCAGCAGCTTAGAAAGCGGGAGGGCCGGAGAGACCCAGTACTTC. The encoded protein is CASSLESGRAGETQYF.

This clonotype was seen many times. The chain joins TRBV12-3 or TRBV12-4 to TRBJ2-4; no reliable D call. The CDR3 spans 15 residues. V gave up 8 bases and J gave up 3 bases, with 17 bases separating them. The CDR3 coding sequence is TGTGCCAGCGGATCCATGCAAAGGAGCAAAAACATTCAGTACTTC. Translation: CASGSMQRSKNIQYF.

The rearrangement uses TRBV24-1 and TRBJ2-7; 9 nucleotides match TRBD1. J lost 1 base, V lost 9 bases, and 6 bases had no gene match. Germline V gene sequence: CDR1 KGHDR, CDR2 SFDVKD. The CDR3 contains 14 residues. The DNA for the CDR3 is TGTGCCACCCGACCGGGACAGGGATCCTACGAGCAGTACTTC. Translating it yields CATRPGQGSYEQYF.

This clonotype turned up a few times. The chain couples TRBV12-3 or TRBV12-4 to TRBJ2-3, with D maybe TRBD2 (5 bases). This CDR3 region has 15 residues. Trimming removed 7 bases at V and 0 bases at J, with 14 bases between. DNA for the CDR3: TGTGCCAGCAATAGCGACATTTTTAGCACAGATACGCAGTATTTT. It codes for CASNSDIFSTDTQYF.

This clonotype was recorded many times. The chain joins TRBV15 to TRBJ1-2; a possible D gene is TRBD1 (6 bases). Trimming shortened V by 5 bases and J by 4 bases, and 11 bases separated the two germline ends. Germline CDR1 LNHNV, CDR2 YYDKDF (reference sequence). This CDR3 contains 13 residues. The CDR3 DNA follows: TGTGCCACCAGCTCCCAGACAGGCTATGGCTACACCTTC. Protein: CATSSQTGYGYTF.

In this sample, this clonotype turned up a few times. The V and J genes are TRBV18 and TRBJ2-2, with D tentatively TRBD2 (6 bases). Deletions cut 4 bases from V and 1 base from J, with 7 bases between. In germline, CDR1 is KGHSH, CDR2 LQKENI. The CDR3 contains 14 residues. The CDR3 region has the DNA TGTGCCAGCTCACGGCGGGAGAACACCGGGGAGCTGTTTTTT. Its translation is CASSRRENTGELFF. Based on the CDR3 plus reference TRBV18 and TRBJ2-2, the full variable domain is NAGVMQNPRHLVRRRGQEARLRCSPMKGHSHVYWYRQLPEEGLKFMVYLQKENIIDESGMPKERFSAEFPKEGPSILRIQQVVRGDSAAYFCASSRRENTGELFFGEGSRLTVL.

The chain has TRBV24-1 and TRBJ2-3, with 10 bases identical to TRBD1. The CDR3 extends over 16 amino acids. After removal of 5 bases from V and 3 bases from J, the junction contained 7 bases not matched to a gene. CDR1 KGHDR and CDR2 SFDVKD come from the germline V gene. The CDR3 DNA reads as TGTGCCACCAGTGGCTCCGACAGGGGGCTGACAGATACGCAGTATTTT. Translated: CATSGSDRGLTDTQYF.

This chain uses TRBV12-5 with TRBJ2-3, with 12 bases aligning to TRBD2. CDR1 is LGHNT and CDR2 is FRNRAP in the germline V gene. V dropped 0 bases and J dropped 4; count of bases not matched to a gene: 5. This CDR3 is 17 amino acids long. For the CDR3, the DNA is TGTGCTAGTGGTTTGGTTCTGACTAGCGGGAGACCAGATACGCAGTATTTT. Its translation: CASGLVLTSGRPDTQYF. The full variable domain, its missing parts supplied by reference TRBV12-5 and TRBJ2-3, is DARVTQTPRHKVTEMGQEVTMRCQPILGHNTVFWYRQTMMQGLELLAYFRNRAPLDDSGMPKDRFSAEMPDATLATLKIQPSEPRDSAVYFCASGLVLTSGRPDTQYFGPGTRLTVL.

In this sample, this clonotype turned up a few times. The chain combines TRBV6-5 with TRBJ2-1; 12 bases are shared with TRBD2. The junction had 6 bases not matched to a gene; V was cut back by 2 bases and J by 4 bases. CDR3 size: 17 residues. Germline assignment: CDR1 MNHEY and CDR2 SVGAGI. The CDR3 loop is CASSYRLAGDFYNEQFF. For the CDR3, the DNA is TGTGCCAGCAGTTACCGACTAGCGGGAGATTTTTACAATGAGCAGTTCTTC.

This clonotype was detected a few times. The gene calls are TRBV2 and TRBJ2-2; the match to TRBD2 covers 10 bases. Trimming at V came to 6 bases and at J to 7 bases, leaving 8 bases not matched to a gene. Germline-derived CDR1 and CDR2 are SNHLY and FYNNEI. CDR3 length: 15 residues. Written as DNA, the CDR3 is TGTGCCAGCAGAGCCGGGACTAGCGTACGCGGGGAGCTGTTTTTT. The encoded protein is CASRAGTSVRGELFF. The full variable domain, its missing parts supplied by reference TRBV2 and TRBJ2-2, is EPEVTQTPSHQVTQMGQEVILRCVPISNHLYFYWYRQILGQKVEFLVSFYNNEISEKSEIFDDQFSVERPDGSNFTLKIRSTKLEDSAMYFCASRAGTSVRGELFFGEGSRLTVL.